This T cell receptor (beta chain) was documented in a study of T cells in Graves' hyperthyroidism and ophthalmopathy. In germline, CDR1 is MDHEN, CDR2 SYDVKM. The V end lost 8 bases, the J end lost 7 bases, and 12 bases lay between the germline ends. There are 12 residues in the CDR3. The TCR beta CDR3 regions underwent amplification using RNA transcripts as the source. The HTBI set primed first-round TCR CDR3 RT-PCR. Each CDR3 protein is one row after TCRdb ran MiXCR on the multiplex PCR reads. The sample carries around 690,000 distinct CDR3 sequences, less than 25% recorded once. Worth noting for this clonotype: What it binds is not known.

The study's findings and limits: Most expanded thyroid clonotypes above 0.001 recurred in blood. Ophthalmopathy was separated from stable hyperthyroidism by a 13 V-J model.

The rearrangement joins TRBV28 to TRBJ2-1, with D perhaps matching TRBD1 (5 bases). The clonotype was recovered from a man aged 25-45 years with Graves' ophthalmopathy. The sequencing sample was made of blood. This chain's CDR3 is CASCTQGNEQFF. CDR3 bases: TGTGCCAGCTGCACGCAGGGTAATGAGCAGTTCTTC.